Listed below are T cell receptor beta chains from one sample, sequenced in a study of cytomegalovirus exposure and HLA in healthy donors. TCRdb keeps only in-frame clones here, not all; method: immunoSEQ multiplex PCR. Of about 100,000 clones listed, around 70% are singletons. The source material was PBMCs. These TCRs come from a man aged 35-49 years in good health and CMV-seropositive. CDR3s include the opening cysteine and the closing phenylalanine or tryptophan. The order of the fields is D gene, clone size, V gene, J gene, CDR3 protein, CDR3 DNA. The D gene is left open where the match is weak. Not every row has a clone size; where given, it reads once, few, many or a size class.

TRBD2	.	TRBV7-9	TRBJ2-1	CASSPRGREYNNEQFF	TGTGCCAGCAGCCCCCGAGGGCGGGAGTACAACAATGAGCAGTTCTTC
TRBD2	few	TRBV19	TRBJ2-1	CASNAGAVNEQFF	TGTGCCAGTAATGCGGGAGCGGTCAATGAGCAGTTCTTC
TRBD1	once	TRBV29-1	TRBJ2-7	CSARDRGRPYEQYF	TGCAGCGCACGGGACAGGGGGCGCCCCTACGAGCAGTACTTC
.	.	TRBV4-2	TRBJ2-6	CASSPLDSSSGANVLTF	TGTGCCAGCAGCCCCCTCGACAGCTCGTCTGGGGCCAACGTCCTGACTTTC
.	.	TRBV27	TRBJ2-5	CASSPFQLGGETQYF	TGTGCCAGCAGTCCCTTCCAGCTAGGTGGAGAGACCCAGTACTTC
TRBD1	.	TRBV28	TRBJ1-3	CASSGQGISDSGNTIYF	TGTGCCAGCAGTGGACAGGGGATTAGCGACAGTGGAAACACCATATATTTT
.	.	TRBV9	TRBJ2-1	CASSAGPENYNEQFF	TGTGCCAGCAGCGCGGGTCCGGAGAACTACAATGAGCAGTTCTTC
TRBD1	few	TRBV2	TRBJ2-7	CASRAGQGEYEQYF	TGTGCCAGTCGGGCGGGACAGGGGGAATACGAGCAGTACTTC
TRBD1	.	TRBV27	TRBJ1-4	CASSSSDRGEKLFF	TGTGCCAGCAGTTCATCGGACAGGGGTGAAAAACTGTTTTTT
TRBD1	.	TRBV29-1	TRBJ2-5	CSVVRGRGETQYF	TGCAGCGTCGTACGGGGCAGGGGGGAGACCCAGTACTTC
.	.	TRBV4-3	TRBJ2-2	CASSRYRTDGELFF	TGCGCCAGCAGCCGGTACAGGACAGACGGGGAGCTGTTTTTT
.	.	TRBV9	TRBJ1-5	CASSVGVQGGQPQHF	TGTGCCAGCAGCGTAGGCGTACAGGGCGGACAGCCCCAGCATTTT
.	.	TRBV9	TRBJ1-3	CASSGPRGAISGNTIYF	TGTGCCAGCAGCGGGCCCCGGGGGGCCATCTCTGGAAACACCATATATTTT
.	.	TRBV5-6	TRBJ2-7	CASSFGGLGGEQYF	TGTGCCAGCAGCTTCGGAGGGCTTGGGGGCGAGCAGTACTTC
.	.	TRBV27	TRBJ2-7	CASSLGRLRYEQYF	TGTGCCAGCAGTCTAGGGAGGCTGCGGTACGAGCAGTACTTC
TRBD1	.	TRBV11-2	TRBJ1-2	CASSVGTDLPYGYTF	TGTGCCAGCAGCGTCGGGACAGACCTTCCCTATGGCTACACCTTC
TRBD1	.	TRBV5-1	TRBJ2-5	CASSFGQGETQYF	TGCGCCAGCAGCTTTGGACAGGGGGAGACCCAGTACTTC
.	once	TRBV11-2	TRBJ1-1	CASSDGREGGTEAFF	TGTGCCAGCAGCGACGGCAGGGAGGGGGGCACTGAAGCTTTCTTT
TRBD2	.	TRBV5-4	TRBJ2-1	CASSLPGTSGSSYNEQFF	TGTGCCAGCAGCTTGCCTGGGACTAGCGGGAGCTCCTACAATGAGCAGTTCTTC
TRBD1	.	TRBV29-1	TRBJ1-4	CSVAAGTGRGKLFF	TGCAGCGTCGCCGCCGGGACAGGTCGTGGAAAACTGTTTTTT
TRBD1	.	TRBV10-2	TRBJ2-5	CASSGGRTEQGANKETQYF	TGCGCCAGCTCTGGGGGAAGGACCGAACAGGGGGCAAATAAAGAGACCCAGTACTTC
.	.	TRBV6-5	TRBJ2-7	CASSAVRGEQYF	TGTGCCAGCAGTGCGGTTAGGGGCGAGCAGTACTTC
TRBD1	once	TRBV18	TRBJ1-1	CASSPRTGEAFF	TGTGCCAGCTCACCCCGGACAGGTGAAGCTTTCTTT
TRBD1	.	TRBV30	TRBJ2-2	CAWGTGMTGELFF	TGTGCCTGGGGGACAGGGATGACCGGGGAGCTGTTTTTT
TRBD2	.	TRBV2	TRBJ2-3	CASLVGGLPSTDTQYF	TGTGCCAGCCTCGTGGGGGGACTACCCTCCACAGATACGCAGTATTTT
.	.	TRBV4-1	TRBJ2-1	CASRGSNEQFF	TGCGCCAGCAGGGGGAGTAATGAGCAGTTCTTC
TRBD1	.	TRBV7-6	TRBJ1-1	CASSLGEQGATEAFF	TGTGCCAGCAGCTTAGGTGAACAGGGGGCTACTGAAGCTTTCTTT
TRBD1	.	TRBV30	TRBJ2-5	CAWSGDRVGETQYF	TGTGCCTGGAGTGGGGACAGGGTTGGAGAGACCCAGTACTTC
TRBD2	.	TRBV28	TRBJ2-1	CASSLPSGAYYNEQFF	TGTGCCAGCAGTTTACCTAGCGGGGCTTACTACAATGAGCAGTTCTTC
TRBD1	.	TRBV5-6	TRBJ1-4	CASSSYRGTNEKLFF	TGTGCCAGCAGCTCGTACAGGGGGACGAATGAAAAACTGTTTTTT
TRBD1	.	TRBV7-2	TRBJ1-1	CASSLRYRGNTEAFF	TGTGCCAGCAGCTTAAGGTACAGGGGGAACACTGAAGCTTTCTTT
.	few	TRBV10-3	TRBJ2-7	CAISALYEQYF	TGTGCCATCAGTGCCCTCTACGAGCAGTACTTC
TRBD1	.	TRBV7-3	TRBJ1-1	CASSGRTGSNTEAFF	TGTGCCAGCAGCGGTCGGACAGGCAGTAACACTGAAGCTTTCTTT
.	.	TRBV10-3	TRBJ1-1	CAISDNSEAFF	TGTGCCATCAGTGATAACTCTGAAGCTTTCTTT
TRBD2	.	TRBV7-9	TRBJ2-1	CASSPGLAGGPIGNEQFF	TGTGCCAGCAGCCCAGGACTAGCGGGAGGGCCAATCGGGAATGAGCAGTTCTTC
.	.	TRBV28	TRBJ1-1	CASSHSSTGNTEAFF	TGTGCCAGCAGTCATTCGTCGACAGGAAACACTGAAGCTTTCTTT
.	.	TRBV28	TRBJ1-5	CASSPDGGGNQPQHF	TGTGCCAGCAGTCCCGACGGAGGAGGCAATCAGCCCCAGCATTTT
TRBD1	.	TRBV29-1	TRBJ2-7	CSVEGSRGLEQYF	TGCAGCGTTGAAGGGTCCAGGGGGCTCGAGCAGTACTTC
TRBD2	.	TRBV6-6	TRBJ2-5	CASRGGETQYF	TGTGCCAGCAGGGGGGGGGAGACCCAGTACTTC
.	.	TRBV5-4	TRBJ2-1	CASSLGGRHNEQFF	TGTGCCAGCAGCTTGGGGGGCCGTCACAATGAGCAGTTCTTC
.	.	TRBV12-2	TRBJ2-6	CASRYPGTVFPSGANVLTF	TGTGCAAGTCGCTATCCGGGAACAGTCTTCCCCTCTGGGGCCAACGTCCTGACTTTC
TRBD1	few	TRBV6-1	TRBJ1-3	CASSDDRGRTIYF	TGTGCCAGCAGTGACGACAGGGGAAGGACCATATATTTT